Below, one T cell receptor beta chain is given with its context. Its target is unknown. Repertoires were generated with immunoSEQ multiplex PCR, while TCRdb's copy carries only in-frame clones and drops some. The sample includes under 55,000 clones, 82% of them seen just once. The CDR3 has 14 amino acids. J gave up 6 bases and V 2 bases, and 6 bases lay outside the gene matches. The germline V gene encodes CDR1 SGHRS and CDR2 YFSETQ. This entry comes from a study of radiotherapy plus CTLA-4 blockade in lung cancer. Study summary: With 31% of patients having disease control, objective responses were seen in roughly 19%.

Notes on the study in general: Early clonal dynamics of blood T cells, together with interferon-beta, were reported as the best response predictor. There was expansion of tumor-derived TCR clones in blood after radiotherapy plus ipilimumab.

This chain links TRBV5-1 with TRBJ2-3; 7 positions agree with TRBD1. The TCR originated in a human donor with non-small cell lung cancer who had stable disease on radiotherapy plus ipilimumab. Source: peripheral blood, taken from a patient treated with radiotherapy plus ipilimumab. DNA of the CDR3: TGCGCCAGCAGCTTATCCGGGACAGATGATACGCAGTATTTT. Its translation is CASSLSGTDDTQYF.